This record covers a single T cell receptor beta chain. This entry comes from a study of T cells in Graves' hyperthyroidism and ophthalmopathy. Study-level background: Peripheral blood sampling occurred at initial diagnosis, before any treatment.

Calling Graves' hyperthyroidism stable meant ophthalmopathy did not progress within 18 months. The study enrolled patients aged 18 to 65 with newly diagnosed hyperthyroidism of under 2 months' duration. Patients showing uncontrolled infection, other autoimmune disease, pregnancy or lactation were ineligible. RNA transcripts were the template for amplifying TCR beta CDR3 regions. When the TCR CDR3 underwent first-round RT-PCR, the HTBI primer set was used. TCRdb re-derived calls from the multiplex PCR reads in MiXCR, one entry per CDR3 protein. The data show approximately 530,000 distinct CDR3 sequences, 16% seen once. CDR3 length equals 17 residues. Germline V CDR1 and CDR2: SEHNR, FQNEAQ (reference sequence). Unmatched junction bases numbered 11, after V lost 1 base and J lost 8 bases.

This sequence originates from a woman between 18 and 29 years old with Graves' hyperthyroidism. Sequenced input: blood. This rearrangement joins TRBV7-9 to TRBJ1-4; 9 nucleotides align to TRBD1. CDR3: CASSLDYGTGFGEKLFF. The CDR3 nucleotides are TGTGCCAGCAGCTTAGATTATGGGACAGGGTTCGGAGAAAAACTGTTTTTT.